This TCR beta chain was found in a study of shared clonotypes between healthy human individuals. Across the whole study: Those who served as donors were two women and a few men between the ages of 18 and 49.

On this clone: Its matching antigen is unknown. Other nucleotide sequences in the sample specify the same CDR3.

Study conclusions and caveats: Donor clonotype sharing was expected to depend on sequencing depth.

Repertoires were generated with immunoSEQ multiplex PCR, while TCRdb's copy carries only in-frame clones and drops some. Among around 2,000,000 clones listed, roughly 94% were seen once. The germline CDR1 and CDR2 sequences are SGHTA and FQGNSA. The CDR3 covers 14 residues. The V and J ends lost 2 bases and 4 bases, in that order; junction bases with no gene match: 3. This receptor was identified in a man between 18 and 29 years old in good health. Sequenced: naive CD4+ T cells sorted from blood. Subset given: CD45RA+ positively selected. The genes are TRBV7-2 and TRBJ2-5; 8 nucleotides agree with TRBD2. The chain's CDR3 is CASSLNRGGETQYF. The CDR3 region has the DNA TGTGCCAGCAGCTTAAACCGGGGGGGAGAGACCCAGTACTTC.